This TCR beta chain emerged from a study of T-cell memory formation after mild COVID-19. Study as a whole: The study found TCR clusters largely donor specific. Study-wide points: Among clones contracting day 15 to 85, CD4/CD8 was balanced, whereas later expanders leaned CD4+. In second-wave clones peaking day 37, SARS-CoV-2 specificity remained unconfirmed. Certain responding clones were present in pre-infection memory, suggesting participation of cross-reactive memory.

As regards this clonotype: Antigen: not known.

Using its own MiXCR run on the 5' RACE reads, TCRdb lists one record per CDR3 protein. The sample has about 110,000 distinct CDR3 sequences, 9.5% to 15% seen once. The sequence came from an adult woman who had mild COVID-19 (a few samples of this study predate the infection). Cell type and time point are not known. Material for sequencing was PBMCs or a T cell subset sorted from them (not recorded which).

CDR3 nucleotide sequence: TGCGCCAGCAGCCCGGAACCCGTCGACAATGAGCAGTTCTTC. It translates to CASSPEPVDNEQFF. This chain joins TRBV5-1 and TRBJ2-1; D gene ambiguous. This CDR3 is built from 14 residues. Trimming left V 4 bases short and J 5 bases short, with 13 bases between. Germline V gives CDR1 SGHRS, CDR2 YFSETQ.